This T cell receptor beta chain was retrieved from a study of T cell responses to AZD1222 COVID-19 vaccine. Study results and limitations: Two doses of AZD1222 preceded a rise in Spike-specific TCR breadth and depth. Reportedly, nearly half of unique spike TCRs recognized epitopes outside B.1.351/B.1.1.7 mutations.

The germline CDR1 and CDR2 sequences are SGHRS and YFSETQ. V was pared by 4 bases and J by 4 bases, with 23 bases between. The CDR3 is 17 amino acids. TCRdb keeps only in-frame clones here, not all; method: immunoSEQ multiplex PCR. The sample comprises over 150,000 clones, 90% of which are singletons, and approximately 17% rests with the top ten. Notes on this clone: Its antigen is not known.

The TCR comes from an adult in good health. This chain uses TRBV5-1 with TRBJ1-2; tentatively, D is TRBD1 (5 bases). The sample in question was peripheral blood, obtained on day 0 of AZD1222 vaccination. CDR3 region: CASSLQPQDQSGYGYTF. In nucleotides, the CDR3 is TGCGCCAGCAGCCTCCAACCACAGGACCAATCGGGCTATGGCTACACCTTC.